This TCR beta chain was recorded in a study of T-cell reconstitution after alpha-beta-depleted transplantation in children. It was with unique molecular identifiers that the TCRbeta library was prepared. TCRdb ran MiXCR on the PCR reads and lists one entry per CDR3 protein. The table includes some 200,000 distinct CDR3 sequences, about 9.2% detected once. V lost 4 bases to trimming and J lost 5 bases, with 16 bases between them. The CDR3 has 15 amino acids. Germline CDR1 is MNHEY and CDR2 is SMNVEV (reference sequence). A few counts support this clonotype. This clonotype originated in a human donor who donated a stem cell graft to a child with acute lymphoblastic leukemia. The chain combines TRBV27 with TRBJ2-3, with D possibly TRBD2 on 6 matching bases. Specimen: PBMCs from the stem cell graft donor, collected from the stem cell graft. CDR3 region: CASSSERVLGDTQYF. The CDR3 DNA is TGTGCCAGCAGTTCCGAGCGGGTTCTGGGAGATACGCAGTATTTT.